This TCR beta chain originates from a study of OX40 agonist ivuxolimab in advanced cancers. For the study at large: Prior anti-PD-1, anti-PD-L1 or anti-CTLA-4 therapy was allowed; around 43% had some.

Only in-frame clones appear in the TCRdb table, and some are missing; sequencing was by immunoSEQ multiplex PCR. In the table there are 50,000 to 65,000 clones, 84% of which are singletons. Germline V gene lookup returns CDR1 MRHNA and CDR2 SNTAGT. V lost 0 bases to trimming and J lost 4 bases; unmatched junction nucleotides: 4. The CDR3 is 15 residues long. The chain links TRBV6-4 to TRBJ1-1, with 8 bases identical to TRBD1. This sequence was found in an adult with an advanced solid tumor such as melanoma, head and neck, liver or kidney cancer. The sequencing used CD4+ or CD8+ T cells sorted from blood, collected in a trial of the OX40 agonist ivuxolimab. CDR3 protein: CASSDSGQGSTEAFF. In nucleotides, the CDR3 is TGTGCCAGCAGTGACTCTGGACAGGGCAGCACTGAAGCTTTCTTT.